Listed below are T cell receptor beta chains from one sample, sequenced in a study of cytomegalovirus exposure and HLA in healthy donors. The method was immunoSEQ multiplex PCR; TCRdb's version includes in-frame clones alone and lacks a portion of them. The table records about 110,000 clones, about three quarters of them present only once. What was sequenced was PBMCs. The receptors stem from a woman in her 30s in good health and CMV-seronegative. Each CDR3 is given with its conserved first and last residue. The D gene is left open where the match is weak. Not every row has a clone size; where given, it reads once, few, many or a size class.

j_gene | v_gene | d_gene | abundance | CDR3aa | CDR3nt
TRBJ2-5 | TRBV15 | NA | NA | CATSSPLQETQYF | TGTGCCACCAGTTCCCCACTCCAAGAGACCCAGTACTTC
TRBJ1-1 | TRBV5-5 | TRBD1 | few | CASSLVSQGAGTEAFF | TGTGCCAGCAGCTTGGTGTCGCAGGGGGCGGGGACTGAAGCTTTCTTT
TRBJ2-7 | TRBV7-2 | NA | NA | CASSLAQGYEQYF | TGTGCCAGCAGCTTAGCCCAGGGGTACGAGCAGTACTTC
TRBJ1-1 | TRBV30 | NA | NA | CAWVDRPFEAFF | TGTGCCTGGGTAGACAGGCCCTTTGAAGCTTTCTTT
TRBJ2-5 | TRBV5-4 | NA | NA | CASSFIPGETQYF | TGTGCCAGCAGCTTTATTCCGGGGGAGACCCAGTACTTC
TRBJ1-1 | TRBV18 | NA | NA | CASSPIDRPSNTEAFF | TGTGCCAGCTCACCAATCGACAGGCCTTCGAACACTGAAGCTTTCTTT
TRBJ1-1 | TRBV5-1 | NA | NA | CASSLAGYGEAFF | TGCGCCAGCAGCTTGGCAGGGTATGGTGAAGCTTTCTTT
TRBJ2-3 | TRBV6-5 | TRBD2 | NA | CASRVSGRATDTQYF | TGTGCCAGCAGGGTTAGCGGGAGGGCCACAGATACGCAGTATTTT
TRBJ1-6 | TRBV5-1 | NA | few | CASSFLPRTGNASPLHF | TGCGCCAGCAGCTTTCTGCCCCGGACGGGAAATGCTTCACCCCTCCACTTT
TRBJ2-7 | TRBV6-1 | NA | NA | CASSLPRGRYEQYF | TGTGCCAGCAGTCTCCCCAGGGGTCGGTACGAGCAGTACTTC
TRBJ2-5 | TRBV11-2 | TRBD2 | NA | CASSLEEMFGLADLRETQYF | TGTGCCAGCAGCTTAGAAGAAATGTTCGGGCTAGCGGACCTCCGGGAGACCCAGTACTTC
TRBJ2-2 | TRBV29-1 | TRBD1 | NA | CSVGIRTGVDTGELFF | TGCAGCGTTGGGATAAGAACAGGGGTGGACACCGGGGAGCTGTTTTTT
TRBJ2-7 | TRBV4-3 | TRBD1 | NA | CASSQDRSYEQYF | TGCGCCAGCAGCCAGGACAGGTCCTACGAGCAGTACTTC
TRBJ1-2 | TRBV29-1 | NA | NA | CSVGLSWTVGYTF | TGCAGCGTTGGTTTATCTTGGACAGTTGGCTACACCTTC
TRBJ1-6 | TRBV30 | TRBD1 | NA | CAWSLGTGDFPLHF | TGTGCCTGGAGTTTAGGGACAGGGGATTTTCCCCTCCACTTT
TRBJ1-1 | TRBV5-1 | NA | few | CASSLSSNTEAFF | TGCGCCAGCAGCTTGTCGTCGAACACTGAAGCTTTCTTT
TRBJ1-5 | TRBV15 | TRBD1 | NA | CATSLETGTGFRNQPQHF | TGTGCCACCAGCCTCGAAACCGGGACAGGGTTTCGCAATCAGCCCCAGCATTTT
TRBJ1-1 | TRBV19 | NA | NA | CASSIDLGGPKAFF | TGTGCCAGTAGTATCGATTTAGGAGGTCCCAAGGCTTTCTTT
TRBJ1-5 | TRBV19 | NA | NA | CASSIYAYQPQHF | TGTGCCAGTAGTATTTATGCGTATCAGCCCCAGCATTTT
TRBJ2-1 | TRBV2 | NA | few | CASRIDTRYNEQFF | TGTGCCAGCAGGATCGACACTAGGTACAATGAGCAGTTCTTC
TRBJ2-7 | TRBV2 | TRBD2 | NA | CASGTSGRNEQYF | TGTGCCAGCGGGACTAGCGGGAGGAACGAGCAGTACTTC
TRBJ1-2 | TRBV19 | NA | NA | CASTGMGASRYGYTF | TGTGCCAGTACCGGCATGGGAGCCTCACGGTATGGCTACACCTTC
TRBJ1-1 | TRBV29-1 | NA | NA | CSEIRGSTEAFF | TGCAGCGAAATCCGGGGGAGCACTGAAGCTTTCTTT
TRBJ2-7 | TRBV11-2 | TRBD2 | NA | CASSSLVGTSGGAYEQYF | TGTGCCAGCAGCTCCCTAGTCGGGACTAGCGGGGGAGCCTACGAGCAGTACTTC
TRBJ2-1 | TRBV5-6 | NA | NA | CASSVGTPYNEQFF | TGTGCCAGCAGCGTAGGGACTCCCTACAATGAGCAGTTCTTC
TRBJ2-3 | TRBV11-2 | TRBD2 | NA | CASSLGGGPDTQYF | TGTGCCAGCAGCTTAGGCGGGGGACCAGATACGCAGTATTTT
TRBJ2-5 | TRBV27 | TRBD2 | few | CASRLAGMGTQYF | TGTGCCAGCCGACTAGCGGGGATGGGGACCCAGTACTTC
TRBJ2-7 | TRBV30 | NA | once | CAWNGAGKDEQYF | TGTGCCTGGAATGGGGCAGGGAAGGACGAGCAGTACTTC
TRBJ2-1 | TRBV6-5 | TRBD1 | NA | CASSRGQGPYNEQFF | TGTGCCAGCAGCCGGGGACAGGGACCCTACAATGAGCAGTTCTTC
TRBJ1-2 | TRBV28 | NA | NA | CASSPQVTGSGGYTF | TGTGCCAGCAGTCCCCAGGTGACAGGTAGTGGAGGCTACACCTTC
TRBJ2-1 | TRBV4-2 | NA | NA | CASSQEGLPSYNEQFF | TGTGCCAGCAGCCAAGAAGGACTTCCGTCCTACAATGAGCAGTTCTTC
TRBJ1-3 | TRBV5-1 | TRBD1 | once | CASSSDRAGNTIYF | TGCGCCAGCAGCTCGGACAGGGCTGGAAACACCATATATTTT
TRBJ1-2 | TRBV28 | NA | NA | CASSPNLQGYGYTF | TGTGCCAGCAGTCCAAACTTACAGGGCTATGGCTACACCTTC
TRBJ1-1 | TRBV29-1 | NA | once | CSVGGTVNTEAFF | TGCAGCGTTGGCGGGACGGTGAACACTGAAGCTTTCTTT
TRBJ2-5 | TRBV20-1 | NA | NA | CSAPKETQYF | TGCAGTGCCCCAAAAGAGACCCAGTACTTC
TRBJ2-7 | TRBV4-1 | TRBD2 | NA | CASSQGGASGSMRNYEQYF | TGCGCCAGCAGCCAAGGTGGTGCTAGCGGGTCGATGCGGAACTACGAGCAGTACTTC
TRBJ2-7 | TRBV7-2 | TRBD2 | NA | CASSFSTSGSSYEQYF | TGTGCCAGCAGCTTTAGTACTAGCGGCAGCTCCTACGAGCAGTACTTC
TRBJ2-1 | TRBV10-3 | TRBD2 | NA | CAISDGLVAFF | TGTGCCATCAGTGACGGACTAGTAGCGTTCTTC
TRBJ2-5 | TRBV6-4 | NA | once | CASSDSIRLADLQETQYF | TGTGCCAGCAGTGACTCGATCCGATTAGCGGATCTACAGGAGACCCAGTACTTC
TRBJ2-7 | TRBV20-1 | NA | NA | CSARAQAEQYF | TGCAGTGCTAGAGCCCAGGCCGAGCAGTACTTC
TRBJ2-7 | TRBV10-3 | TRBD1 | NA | CAAGTVAYEQYF | TGTGCCGCCGGGACAGTTGCCTACGAGCAGTACTTC
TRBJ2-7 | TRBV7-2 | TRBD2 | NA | CASSQRGPSYEQYF | TGTGCCAGCAGCCAGCGGGGGCCCTCCTACGAGCAGTACTTC
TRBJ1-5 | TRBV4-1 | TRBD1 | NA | CASSQLEDRGLQPQHF | TGCGCCAGCAGCCAACTCGAAGACAGGGGGCTTCAGCCCCAGCATTTT
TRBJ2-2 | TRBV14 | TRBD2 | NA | CASSHSETSGRTGELFF | TGTGCCAGCAGCCACTCGGAAACTAGCGGGAGGACCGGGGAGCTGTTTTTT
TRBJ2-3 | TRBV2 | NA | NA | CASSVAEFTDTQYF | TGTGCCAGCAGTGTAGCGGAGTTCACAGATACGCAGTATTTT
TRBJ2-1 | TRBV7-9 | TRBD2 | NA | CASSLELAGASSEQFF | TGTGCCAGCAGCTTAGAACTAGCGGGAGCGTCTAGTGAGCAGTTCTTC
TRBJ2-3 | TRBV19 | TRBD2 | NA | CASSTSGGADTQYF | TGTGCCAGTAGCACTAGCGGGGGGGCGGATACGCAGTATTTT
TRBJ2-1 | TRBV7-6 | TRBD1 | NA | CASSLRDRGRRNNEQFF | TGTGCCAGCAGCTTACGAGACAGGGGGCGTAGGAACAATGAGCAGTTCTTC
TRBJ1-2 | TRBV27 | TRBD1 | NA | CASSWDRGYGYTF | TGTGCCAGCAGTTGGGACAGGGGCTATGGCTACACCTTC
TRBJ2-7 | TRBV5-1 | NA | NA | CASSLVTGSSYEQYF | TGCGCCAGCAGCTTGGTGACAGGTAGCTCCTACGAGCAGTACTTC